The 11 T cell receptor beta chains presented below share a single source sample, sequenced in a study of neurological immune-mediated disorders. A single record per CDR3 protein comes from TCRdb applying MiXCR to the 5' RACE reads. The table lists 45,000 to 65,000 distinct CDR3 sequences, approximately 8.4% of them singletons. Specified time point: longitudinal time-point 3. Sequenced material: PBMCs. The source of these receptors is a middle-aged woman in good health.

This clonotype was detected many times. This chain joins TRBV4-1 and TRBJ1-4; D call uncertain. V was clipped by 1 base and J by 5 bases, with 17 bases between them. The CDR3 runs to 17 residues. Germline CDR1 reads MGHRA; CDR2 reads YSYEKL. The CDR3 DNA reads TGCGCCAGCAGCCAAGGAAGCAGAACAAGGAGGAATGAAAAACTGTTTTTT. Protein sequence: CASSQGSRTRRNEKLFF.

This clonotype was detected many times. The gene calls are TRBV6-2 or TRBV6-3 and TRBJ2-1; perhaps TRBD1 as D (5 bases). Trimming left V 4 bases short and J 12 bases short, with 19 bases between. Per the germline V gene, CDR1 is MNHEY and CDR2 is SVGEGT. The CDR3 length is 14 residues. The DNA for the CDR3 is TGTGCCAGCAGTTCCATTACCCACCAGGGTTTGCAGTTCTTC. The encoded protein is CASSSITHQGLQFF.

This clonotype has a count of ten or more. The chain couples TRBV12-3 or TRBV12-4 to TRBJ2-7; 9 bases fit TRBD1. The V segment lost 6 bases and the J segment 2 bases; nucleotides outside the gene matches: 11. The CDR3 extends over 16 amino acids. For the CDR3, the DNA is TGTGCCAGCAGCCAGCAATCCGGGACAGGGACCTACGAGCAGTACTTC. Protein product: CASSQQSGTGTYEQYF.

This clonotype has at least ten counts. The chain employs TRBV12-3 or TRBV12-4 and TRBJ1-2, with 7 bases lining up with TRBD1. Trimming cost V 4 bases and J 5 bases; bases outside gene matches: 4. The CDR3 has 13 residues. The CDR3: CASSSGTEYGYTF. CDR3 sequence (DNA): TGTGCCAGCAGTTCCGGGACAGAGTATGGCTACACCTTC.

This clonotype occurred many times. This chain uses TRBV9 with TRBJ2-3; D not certain. The length of the CDR3 is 15 residues. The V gene lost 2 bases and the J gene lost 2 bases, with 12 bases spanning the gap. Germline V gene lookup returns CDR1 SGDLS and CDR2 YYNGEE. The CDR3 reads CASSVIAGPTDTQYF. The CDR3, as DNA: TGTGCCAGCAGCGTTATTGCCGGGCCCACAGATACGCAGTATTTT.

At least ten counts were recorded for this clonotype. The chain uses TRBV20-1 and TRBJ1-3; possible D gene TRBD1, 5 bases. Trimming removed 3 bases at V and 3 bases at J, with 9 bases between. This CDR3 has 13 amino acids. CDR1 and CDR2 from the germline V gene are DFQATT and SNEGSKA (reference sequence). The CDR3 loop reads CSASRGNGNTIYF. The CDR3 nucleotides are TGCAGTGCTAGTCGGGGGAATGGAAACACCATATATTTT.

At least ten counts were recorded for this clonotype. The chain is built from TRBV29-1 and TRBJ2-3; a weak D match, TRBD2 (6 bases). V lost 7 bases and J 1 base, leaving 12 bases between the germline ends. The CDR3 contains 13 residues. Per the germline V gene, CDR1 is SQVTM and CDR2 is ANQGSEA. The chain's CDR3 is CSAAGGGTDTQYF. The DNA of the CDR3 is TGCAGCGCCGCCGGGGGAGGCACAGATACGCAGTATTTT.

By proportion, this clonotype is medium-sized (0.01 to 0.1%). The chain couples TRBV24-1 to TRBJ2-5; no firm D call. Looked up from germline, CDR1 is KGHDR and CDR2 is SFDVKD. The CDR3 length is 15 residues. Deletions cut 4 bases from V and 0 bases from J, with 11 bases between. CDR3 loop: CATSDTLSYQETQYF. CDR3 bases: TGTGCCACCAGTGACACTCTCTCGTACCAAGAGACCCAGTACTTC.

This clonotype was seen repeatedly, ten times or more. V and J are TRBV6-6 and TRBJ2-1; D is ambiguous. V shed 6 bases and J shed 5 bases, with 5 bases lying between them. The CDR3 consists of 11 residues. The V gene's germline CDR1 is MNHNY and CDR2 SVGAGI (reference sequence). In DNA form, the CDR3 reads TGTGCCAGCAGGCACAACAATGAGCAGTTCTTC. This translates into CASRHNNEQFF.

In this sample, this clonotype turned up many times. In DNA, the CDR3 is TGCAGTGCCGCCAAGGGGGGGGATGAGCAGTTCTTC. Translating it yields CSAAKGGDEQFF. J is TRBJ2-1 and V is TRBV20-1; possible D gene TRBD2, 7 bases. Germline V gene data show CDR1 as DFQATT and CDR2 as SNEGSKA (reference sequence). Trimming removed 6 bases at V and 8 bases at J, with 14 bases between. This CDR3 region has 12 residues.

This clonotype has ten or more counts. J is TRBJ1-6 and V is TRBV28, with 7 nucleotides matching TRBD1. This CDR3 region has 14 residues. Germline-derived CDR1 and CDR2 are MDHEN and SYDVKM. Trimming cost V 6 bases and J 11 bases; bases outside gene matches: 10. The CDR3 loop reads CASRLTGVYPPLHF. CDR3 in DNA: TGTGCCAGCAGGCTAACAGGGGTTTATCCACCCCTCCACTTT.